This is a list of T cell receptor beta chains from one sample in a study of OX40 agonist ivuxolimab in advanced cancers. TCRdb's copy holds only in-frame clones and misses some; the assay was immunoSEQ multiplex PCR. The sample lists 35,000 to 55,000 clones, roughly 94% occurring once. The source material was CD4+ or CD8+ T cells sorted from blood, sampled in a trial of the OX40 agonist ivuxolimab. The receptors stem from an adult with an advanced solid tumor such as melanoma, head and neck, liver or kidney cancer. The CDR3 runs from the conserved cysteine through the conserved F or W. A D gene is named only where the DNA matches it firmly. A row's size may be missing; if present it is once, few, many or a size class.

TRBJ1-3 - TRBV19 - CASSIVEGGGNTIYF TGTGCCAGTAGTATAGTCGAAGGTGGCGGAAACACCATATATTTT
TRBJ2-2 once TRBV9 - CASSVGTSGELFF TGTGCCAGCAGCGTAGGAACGTCCGGGGAGCTGTTTTTT
TRBJ2-2 - TRBV11-3 TRBD2 CASSPGASGGSRNTGELFF TGTGCCAGCAGCCCCGGGGCTAGCGGGGGAAGTCGGAACACCGGGGAGCTGTTTTTT
TRBJ1-4 - TRBV5-1 TRBD1 CASSLEGQGGNEKLFF TGCGCCAGCAGCTTGGAGGGACAGGGGGGTAATGAAAAACTGTTTTTT
TRBJ1-3 - TRBV19 - CASAGPGVSIGNTIYF TGTGCCTCTGCCGGGCCAGGCGTTTCGATTGGAAACACCATATATTTT
TRBJ1-3 - TRBV11-3 TRBD1 CASSLGQGKVSGNTIYF TGTGCCAGCAGCTTAGGACAGGGGAAGGTGTCTGGAAACACCATATATTTT
TRBJ2-2 - TRBV6-6 - CASSYNCIREHRGAVF TGTGCCAGCAGTTACAATTGTATCCGCGAACACCGGGGAGCTGTTTTT
TRBJ1-1 - TRBV9 TRBD1 CASSARTGKATEAFF TGTGCCAGCAGCGCAAGGACAGGGAAGGCCACTGAAGCTTTCTTT
TRBJ2-5 once TRBV6-5 - CASSYSFFSDKYF TGTGCCAGCAGTTACTCTTTCTTTAGCGACAAGTACTTC
TRBJ1-2 - TRBV6-6 - CASSSGGGGGYTF TGTGCCAGCAGTTCCGGAGGGGGGGGTGGCTACACCTTC
TRBJ2-3 - TRBV5-6 TRBD2 CASSLDIRLAGEQDTQYF TGTGCCAGCAGCTTGGATATCCGACTAGCGGGGGAACAAGATACGCAGTATTTT
TRBJ2-1 - TRBV25-1 - CASRVGYLEFF TGTGCCAGCAGAGTAGGGTATCTAGAGTTCTTC
TRBJ2-5 - TRBV5-1 - CASSLGEGSGETQYF TGCGCCAGCAGCTTGGGAGAGGGCTCTGGGGAGACCCAGTACTTC
TRBJ2-7 - TRBV2 - CASSESAGIGYEQYF TGTGCCAGCAGTGAATCGGCAGGGATTGGGTACGAGCAGTACTTC
TRBJ2-1 - TRBV4-3 TRBD2 CASSSRGGGYNEQFF TGCGCCAGCAGCTCCCGCGGGGGTGGCTACAATGAGCAGTTCTTC
TRBJ1-1 once TRBV28 - CASSFRSMGTEAFF TGTGCCAGCAGTTTTAGGAGTATGGGCACTGAAGCTTTCTTT
TRBJ1-2 - TRBV9 - CASSFRDSYTF TGTGCCAGCAGCTTCAGGGACAGCTACACCTTC
TRBJ1-2 - TRBV19 - CASSETWEASSYGYTF TGTGCCAGTAGTGAAACTTGGGAAGCCTCTAGCTATGGCTACACCTTC
TRBJ2-3 - TRBV5-6 TRBD2 CASSLARELTDTQYF TGTGCCAGCAGCTTGGCGCGGGAGCTTACAGATACGCAGTATTTT
TRBJ2-2 - TRBV2 TRBD1 CASLSGQGLTGELFF TGTGCCAGCCTTTCAGGACAGGGTCTCACCGGGGAGCTGTTTTTT
TRBJ1-1 once TRBV30 TRBD1 CAWSVWPGQGWRTEAFF TGTGCCTGGAGTGTATGGCCGGGACAGGGTTGGAGAACTGAAGCTTTCTTT
TRBJ2-7 - TRBV5-6 - CASSLERRIYEQYF TGTGCCAGCAGCTTGGAAAGGAGAATCTACGAGCAGTACTTC
TRBJ1-3 - TRBV2 - CASKYSGVSGNTIYF TGTGCCAGCAAATACTCAGGGGTCTCTGGAAACACCATATATTTT
TRBJ2-3 - TRBV6-6 - CASTALDTQYF TGTGCCAGCACGGCCTTGGATACGCAGTATTTT
TRBJ2-5 - TRBV7-9 TRBD2 CASSGSGRETQYF TGTGCCAGCAGCGGTAGCGGGAGAGAGACCCAGTACTTC
TRBJ2-7 - TRBV10-1 TRBD2 CATGGGRVTYEQYF TGCGCCACCGGGGGCGGGAGGGTTACCTACGAGCAGTACTTC
TRBJ1-1 - TRBV7-6 - CASSSGTRAVDAGEAFF TGTGCCAGCAGCTCCGGGACCAGGGCGGTAGACGCAGGTGAAGCTTTCTTT
TRBJ2-2 - TRBV19 - CASRETGELFF TGTGCCAGTCGGGAGACCGGGGAGCTGTTTTTT
TRBJ2-7 - TRBV28 TRBD1 CASTLDRGPYEQYF TGTGCCAGCACCCTGGACAGGGGGCCCTACGAGCAGTACTTC
TRBJ2-3 - TRBV7-2 - CASSLENTQYF TGTGCCAGCAGCTTAGAAAATACGCAGTATTTT
TRBJ2-7 - TRBV14 - CASSQARGQAYEQYF TGTGCCAGCAGCCAGGCACGGGGGCAAGCCTACGAGCAGTACTTC
TRBJ2-2 - TRBV7-2 TRBD1 CASSPWTGLRTGELFF TGTGCCAGCAGCCCCTGGACAGGGCTAAGGACCGGGGAGCTGTTTTTT
TRBJ2-7 - TRBV5-8 - CASRLEAASSYEQYF TGTGCCAGCAGACTGGAGGCAGCTAGCTCCTACGAGCAGTACTTC
TRBJ2-7 - TRBV6-6 TRBD1 CASSYWDSSYEQYF TGTGCCAGCAGTTACTGGGACAGCTCCTACGAGCAGTACTTC
TRBJ1-5 - TRBV5-6 - CASSFTGAGGQPQHF TGTGCCAGCAGCTTTACCGGGGCCGGGGGTCAGCCCCAGCATTTT
TRBJ1-1 - TRBV6-6 - CASSWRLEAFF TGTGCCAGCAGTTGGAGACTTGAAGCTTTCTTT
TRBJ2-1 large TRBV6-5 - CAGSTGPWGEQFF TGTGCCGGTTCTACGGGACCATGGGGTGAGCAGTTCTTC
TRBJ2-1 - TRBV7-8 TRBD2 CASSRGRARYNEQFF TGTGCCAGCAGTCGCGGGAGGGCGAGATACAATGAGCAGTTCTTC
TRBJ2-2 - TRBV30 TRBD1 CAWSYTGDGELFF TGTGCCTGGAGTTACACAGGGGACGGGGAGCTGTTTTTT
TRBJ1-2 - TRBV14 - CASSQEAGLTYGYTF TGTGCCAGCAGCCAAGAGGCAGGGCTCACCTATGGCTACACCTTC
TRBJ2-1 - TRBV5-6 - CASSLVGWEQFF TGTGCCAGCAGCTTGGTTGGTTGGGAGCAGTTCTTC
TRBJ2-1 once TRBV7-8 - CASRSNRAMESYNEQFF TGTGCCAGCAGGTCTAACAGGGCAATGGAGTCCTACAATGAGCAGTTCTTC
TRBJ1-1 - TRBV7-8 TRBD1 CASSWDRGRFTEAFF TGTGCCAGCAGTTGGGACAGGGGGCGGTTCACTGAAGCTTTCTTT
TRBJ1-3 - TRBV19 - CASSSGTGRFSGNTIYF TGTGCCAGTAGCTCCGGAACAGGGCGCTTCTCTGGAAACACCATATATTTT
TRBJ1-2 - TRBV5-6 - CASSLDIGTVPNYGYTF TGTGCCAGCAGCTTGGACATCGGGACCGTGCCTAACTATGGCTACACCTTC
TRBJ1-4 - TRBV9 - CASSVQAAMEKLSF TGTGCCAGCAGCGTCCAGGCGGCGATGGAAAAACTGTCTTTT
TRBJ2-7 few TRBV27 - CASSSTWTRASYEQYF TGTGCCAGCAGTTCGACGTGGACACGAGCCTCCTACGAGCAGTACTTC
TRBJ2-1 - TRBV6-1 - CASSMGGGMYNEQFF TGTGCCAGCTCCATGGGGGGTGGTATGTACAATGAGCAGTTCTTC
TRBJ2-7 - TRBV21-1 - CASSSSRATSTYEQYF TGTGCCAGCAGCAGTAGCCGGGCCACATCTACCTACGAGCAGTACTTC
TRBJ2-5 - TRBV7-9 TRBD2 CASSLGASGMETQYF TGTGCCAGCAGCTTAGGCGCTAGCGGGATGGAGACCCAGTACTTC
TRBJ2-7 - TRBV19 TRBD2 CASSILGTSGSYEQYF TGTGCCAGTAGTATTCTTGGGACTAGCGGCTCCTACGAGCAGTACTTC
TRBJ2-7 - TRBV5-6 TRBD2 CASSLFREGLYEQYF TGTGCCAGCAGCTTGTTTCGGGAGGGCCTCTACGAGCAGTACTTC
TRBJ2-1 - TRBV7-9 - CASSPSWGSSYNEQFF TGTGCCAGCAGCCCATCTTGGGGGAGCTCCTACAATGAGCAGTTCTTC
TRBJ1-1 once TRBV6-5 - CASSYSARTVNTEAFF TGTGCCAGCAGTTACTCGGCTCGGACAGTAAACACTGAAGCTTTCTTT
TRBJ1-2 - TRBV5-6 - CASSLGPTDRLGNGYTF TGTGCCAGCAGCTTGGGACCCACCGACAGGCTCGGAAATGGCTACACCTTC
TRBJ1-2 - TRBV28 - CASSPTANYGYTF TGTGCCAGCAGCCCCACAGCGAACTATGGCTACACCTTC
TRBJ1-2 - TRBV7-9 TRBD1 CASSLGQGAGQGYTF TGTGCCAGCAGCCTCGGACAGGGGGCAGGACAGGGCTACACCTTC
TRBJ2-7 - TRBV7-2 TRBD2 CASSLARGTSGGSYEQYF TGTGCCAGCAGCTTAGCGCGGGGGACTAGCGGGGGTTCCTACGAGCAGTACTTC
TRBJ1-1 - TRBV14 - CASSQDLRTGNTEAFF TGTGCCAGCAGCCAAGATCTGCGGACGGGTAACACTGAAGCTTTCTTT
TRBJ2-7 - TRBV11-2 - CASSLMLESTYEQYF TGTGCCAGCAGCTTAATGCTGGAGTCAACCTACGAGCAGTACTTC